The rows below give T cell receptor beta chains drawn from one sample of a study of identical twins. One entry per CDR3 protein, called by TCRdb with MiXCR from the 5' RACE reads. The sample consists of about 210,000 distinct CDR3 sequences, around a tenth of them appearing once. Sequencing input: memory (CD45RO+) T cells sorted from blood. The receptors derive from a woman aged 18-30 years in good health. Each CDR3 is given with its conserved first and last residue. A D gene is named only where the DNA matches it firmly. Rows give clone size only sometimes, using once, few, many, or a class for an expanded clone.

d_call	v_call	j_call	clone_size	cdr3_aa	cdr3_nt
TRBD1	TRBV3-1	TRBJ2-7	many	CASADRTRTYEQYF	TGTGCCAGCGCGGACAGGACGCGTACCTACGAGCAGTACTTC
TRBD2	TRBV6-5	TRBJ2-1	.	CASSYLGLAGGEPFF	TGTGCCAGCAGTTACCTGGGGCTAGCGGGGGGTGAACCGTTCTTC
.	TRBV7-9	TRBJ1-1	few	CASGEAANTEAFF	TGTGCCAGCGGAGAGGCTGCGAACACTGAAGCTTTCTTT
.	TRBV9	TRBJ2-3	.	CASRDSLNPADTQYF	TGTGCCAGCAGGGACTCCTTGAACCCGGCGGATACGCAGTATTTT
.	TRBV7-6	TRBJ2-3	.	CASSLARPGVDTQYF	TGTGCCAGCAGCTTAGCACGTCCGGGAGTAGATACGCAGTATTTT
.	TRBV6-5	TRBJ1-4	few	CASSYSRATNEKLFF	TGTGCCAGCAGTTACTCCCGGGCAACTAATGAAAAACTGTTTTTT
.	TRBV4-2	TRBJ2-5	few	CASSQVGGQTQETQYF	TGTGCCAGCAGCCAGGTCGGTGGACAGACCCAAGAGACCCAGTACTTC
.	TRBV7-2	TRBJ2-5	many	CASTPKWGPQTQYF	TGTGCCAGCACCCCTAAATGGGGGCCCCAGACCCAGTACTTC
TRBD1	TRBV5-1	TRBJ1-1	many	CASSGQGRNTEAFF	TGCGCCAGCAGCGGACAGGGTCGGAACACTGAAGCTTTCTTT
.	TRBV5-1	TRBJ2-1	many	CASSPDPTFYNEQFF	TGCGCCAGCAGCCCGGACCCCACGTTCTACAATGAGCAGTTCTTC
TRBD1	TRBV20-1	TRBJ1-1	many	CSVGQPNTEAFF	TGCAGTGTGGGACAGCCAAACACTGAAGCTTTCTTT
TRBD2	TRBV3-1	TRBJ2-1	.	CASSQERGSGRSSYNEQFF	TGTGCCAGCAGCCAAGAGCGAGGTAGCGGGAGGAGCTCCTACAATGAGCAGTTCTTC
.	TRBV7-2	TRBJ1-2	.	CASSLVGIFNGYTF	TGTGCCAGCAGCTTAGTGGGGATTTTTAATGGCTACACCTTC
.	TRBV5-6	TRBJ2-2	.	CASSPVDTGELFF	TGTGCCAGCAGCCCCGTGGACACCGGGGAGCTGTTTTTT
.	TRBV4-1	TRBJ2-7	few	CASSPRSASSYEQYF	TGCGCCAGCAGCCCTCGTTCGGCATCCTCCTACGAGCAGTACTTC
TRBD2	TRBV5-1	TRBJ2-5	.	CASSPGASGEETQYF	TGCGCCAGCAGCCCGGGGGCTAGCGGGGAAGAGACCCAGTACTTC
.	TRBV3-1	TRBJ2-6	.	CASSQEGGANVLTF	TGTGCCAGCAGCCAGGAAGGTGGGGCCAACGTCCTGACTTTC
.	TRBV7-6	TRBJ2-3	few	CASSLRRGSSTDTQYF	TGTGCCAGCAGCTTACGGCGCGGCTCTAGCACAGATACGCAGTATTTT
.	TRBV20-1	TRBJ2-7	.	CSARDPAFFFGQYF	TGCAGTGCTAGAGATCCGGCGTTCTTCTTCGGACAGTACTTC
.	TRBV23-1	TRBJ1-4	few	CASSQPPSVAGLFF	TGCGCCAGCAGTCAACCCCCCTCAGTCGCGGGACTGTTTTTT
.	TRBV6-2/TRBV6-3	TRBJ1-1	.	CASSPLWGDTEAFF	TGTGCCAGCAGTCCGCTTTGGGGGGACACTGAAGCTTTCTTT
TRBD1	TRBV27	TRBJ2-5	few	CASSLLGTVDETQYF	TGTGCCAGCAGTTTACTGGGGACAGTCGACGAGACCCAGTACTTC
.	TRBV12-3/TRBV12-4	TRBJ2-3	many	CASSGVGSDTQYF	TGTGCCAGCAGTGGGGTCGGTTCAGATACGCAGTATTTT
TRBD2	TRBV20-1	TRBJ2-7	medium-sized	CSARGEREYEQYF	TGCAGTGCTAGAGGGGAGCGGGAGTACGAGCAGTACTTC
.	TRBV12-3/TRBV12-4	TRBJ2-5	.	CASTRDVLETQYF	TGTGCCAGCACCCGCGATGTTTTGGAGACCCAGTACTTC
.	TRBV7-9	TRBJ2-1	many	CASSRGTRGEQFF	TGTGCCAGCAGCCGGGGGACCCGCGGGGAGCAGTTCTTC
.	TRBV11-3	TRBJ2-7	few	CASSRRPSTDYEQYF	TGTGCCAGCAGCCGAAGGCCGTCTACTGACTACGAGCAGTACTTC
.	TRBV12-3/TRBV12-4	TRBJ1-2	many	CASSSRMDHNYGYTF	TGTGCCAGCAGTTCTCGGATGGACCATAACTATGGCTACACCTTC
TRBD2	TRBV20-1	TRBJ2-1	.	CSAAGLAGGVGNEQFF	TGCAGTGCTGCCGGACTAGCGGGAGGAGTCGGCAATGAGCAGTTCTTC
TRBD1	TRBV30	TRBJ2-1	.	CAWTQGAYNEQFF	TGTGCCTGGACCCAGGGGGCCTACAATGAGCAGTTCTTC
.	TRBV4-3	TRBJ2-3	.	CASSQVRAPADTQYF	TGCGCCAGCAGCCAAGTACGGGCCCCCGCAGATACGCAGTATTTT
.	TRBV5-6	TRBJ1-2	few	CASALGPNYGYTF	TGTGCCAGTGCTCTCGGACCTAACTATGGCTACACCTTC
.	TRBV20-1	TRBJ2-1	.	CSVSGGGGYNEQFF	TGCAGTGTTTCCGGAGGGGGGGGCTACAATGAGCAGTTCTTC
TRBD1	TRBV5-5	TRBJ2-3	few	CASRETGVSDTQYF	TGTGCCAGCAGAGAGACAGGGGTGTCAGATACGCAGTATTTT
TRBD2	TRBV5-6	TRBJ2-5	.	CASSRPQGLAGYQETQYF	TGTGCCAGCAGCCGCCCCCAAGGACTAGCGGGGTATCAAGAGACCCAGTACTTC
.	TRBV4-3	TRBJ1-1	many	CASSQARSNTEAFF	TGCGCCAGCAGCCAAGCCCGGTCGAACACTGAAGCTTTCTTT
TRBD2	TRBV5-1	TRBJ2-3	many	CASSWGLAGITDTQYF	TGCGCCAGCAGCTGGGGACTAGCGGGGATCACAGATACGCAGTATTTT
.	TRBV10-3	TRBJ2-7	many	CAIGQRNSYEQYF	TGTGCCATCGGTCAGCGGAACTCCTACGAGCAGTACTTC
.	TRBV7-2	TRBJ1-2	few	CASSITNTEGYTF	TGTGCCAGCAGCATAACGAACACGGAGGGCTACACCTTC
TRBD1	TRBV9	TRBJ1-1	.	CASTEIPQGSTEAFF	TGTGCCAGCACCGAAATCCCACAGGGGAGCACTGAAGCTTTCTTT
.	TRBV12-3/TRBV12-4	TRBJ1-4	.	CASRPATTNEKLFF	TGTGCCAGCAGGCCAGCTACAACTAATGAAAAACTGTTTTTT
TRBD1	TRBV9	TRBJ2-7	.	CASSVHPGQQAYEQYF	TGTGCCAGCAGCGTTCATCCGGGACAGCAAGCCTACGAGCAGTACTTC
TRBD1	TRBV7-8	TRBJ2-5	few	CASTLRDRIPETQYF	TGTGCCAGCACCCTAAGGGACAGGATCCCGGAGACCCAGTACTTC
.	TRBV27	TRBJ2-7	many	CASRSVTASYEQYF	TGTGCCAGCAGGTCTGTAACCGCTTCCTACGAGCAGTACTTC
.	TRBV12-3/TRBV12-4	TRBJ1-4	many	CASRGSTTNEKLFF	TGTGCCAGCAGGGGGTCTACAACTAATGAAAAACTGTTTTTT
.	TRBV20-1	TRBJ2-5	many	CSAKDGETQYF	TGCAGTGCCAAAGATGGGGAGACCCAGTACTTC
.	TRBV20-1	TRBJ2-3	.	CSARLDTQYF	TGCAGTGCTAGACTAGATACGCAGTATTTT
.	TRBV3-1	TRBJ2-5	many	CASSQDRRKLPGETQYF	TGTGCCAGCAGCCAAGACAGACGGAAACTCCCCGGGGAGACCCAGTACTTC
TRBD1	TRBV5-1	TRBJ1-2	many	CASSLLDRAHGYTF	TGCGCCAGCAGCTTGCTGGACAGGGCCCATGGCTACACCTTC
.	TRBV2	TRBJ2-5	many	CASSDRITSNGETQYF	TGTGCCAGCAGTGACCGCATTACTAGCAATGGAGAGACCCAGTACTTC
.	TRBV12-3/TRBV12-4	TRBJ1-4	many	CASRADSKHEKLFF	TGTGCCAGCAGAGCGGACAGCAAGCATGAAAAACTGTTTTTT
.	TRBV6-2/TRBV6-3	TRBJ2-3	few	CASSWTDTQYF	TGTGCCAGCAGTTGGACAGATACGCAGTATTTT
TRBD1	TRBV12-3/TRBV12-4	TRBJ1-6	few	CASSRGGSTSPLHF	TGTGCCAGCAGCCGAGGGGGCAGCACTTCACCCCTCCACTTT